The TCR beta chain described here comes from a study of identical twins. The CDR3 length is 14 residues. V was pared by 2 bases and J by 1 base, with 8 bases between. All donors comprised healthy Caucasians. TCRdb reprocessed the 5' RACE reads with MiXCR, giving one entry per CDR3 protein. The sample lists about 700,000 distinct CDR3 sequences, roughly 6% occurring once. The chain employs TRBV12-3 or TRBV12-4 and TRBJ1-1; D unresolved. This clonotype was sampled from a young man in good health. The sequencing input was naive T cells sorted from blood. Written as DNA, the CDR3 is TGTGCCAGCAGTTTACGGGCGGGGAACACTGAAGCTTTCTTT. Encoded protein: CASSLRAGNTEAFF.